This TCR beta chain was captured by sequencing in a study of blood T cell repertoires in COVID-19 (dated by TCRdb to about 2020). For the study in its entirety: Samples from collaborators originated in the United States, Italy and Spain and spanned both the acute and convalescent phases of COVID-19. The prospective study material was composed of cDNA or gDNA derived from T cells, B-cell-depleted T cells, or PBMCs. Subjects who had been exposed to COVID-19, were actively infected with it, or had recovered from it provided the deeply sampled blood TCRbeta repertoires that made up the dataset. The repertoires were made available in a free public database intended to serve as a resource for research on the immune response to SARS-CoV-2. Samples came from the ongoing ImmuneRACE study (first 160 participants) plus 1,254 subjects from 6 global collaborators. A de-identified subject ID, COVID-19 status, age in years and sex were almost always included in the sample metadata. Where HLA class I and class II types were available, the types were taken from metadata supplied by the sample provider, not from assay-based typing.

TCRbeta CDR3 regions were amplified from genomic DNA using the immunoSEQ Assay, a bias-controlled multiplex PCR. The paper's data handling went like this. Nucleated cell counts per sample were estimated from amplification of reference gene primers within the assay. To quantify the absolute abundance of each unique TCRbeta CDR3 rearrangement, sequence reads were collapsed and filtered. For each sample, productive Simpson clonality was calculated as the square root of Simpson's diversity index across productive rearrangements. As stored in TCRdb, this immuneACCESS dataset retains in-frame rearrangements with V and J assigned. A fraction of the clones does not appear; measured against another copy, unresolved V genes explain less than half of the discrepancy, and the remainder lacks a known reason. The DNA was the basis for D and trimming; V, J and clone size are from that table. This sample lists around 60,000 clones; 88% were detected once. The top ten constitute over 3.5% of the sample.

Trimming accounts for 4 bases at V and 2 bases at J, while the number of junction bases matched to no gene is 8. Based on the germline V gene, the CDR1 and CDR2 sequences are LGHNA and YNFKEQ. From the cysteine through the phenylalanine, the CDR3 covers 16 amino acids. Only the CDR3 DNA is retained, 48 bases long and in frame from the first base. A word on this clone: Its cognate antigen has yet to be identified. The record has no base qualities; no much larger clone is one base away.

The paper as a whole reports these results and caveats: The quantity of clinical and demographic metadata differed by source and by participant and was supplied without curation.

The collaborating institutions used their own protocols to collect whole blood in K2EDTA tubes. Collaborator samples were shipped for TCRbeta analysis as frozen whole blood, isolated PBMCs, or DNA extracted from either sample type. This TCR was recovered from a man aged 45 to 65 with active COVID-19. The sequence is built from TRBV4-2 and TRBJ2-5; 9 nucleotides in the junction match TRBD2. Sequencing was done on a sample of peripheral blood. The bases are TGTGCCAGCAGCCCTGGGGGTAGCGGGGGTCAAGAGACCCAGTACTTC. Translated, this is CASSPGGSGGQETQYF.